This TCR beta chain is drawn from a study of cytomegalovirus exposure and HLA in healthy donors. Study-level findings and limits: When analyzed later, the rates of TCR association showed variation by HLA locus, with DRB1 the most and HLA-C the fewest.

Use of 60 Vbeta and 13 Jbeta primers characterized the PCR. Libraries were prepared by immunoSEQ multiplex PCR; TCRdb keeps only in-frame clonotypes and omits some of them. The data show more than 150,000 clones, 79% seen once. CDR1 and CDR2 (germline): LNHDA, SQIVND (reference sequence). The CDR3 totals 14 residues. V shed 4 bases and J shed 2 bases, with 9 bases lying between them. Comment on this clone: What it binds is unknown.

The origin of this receptor is a girl between 10 and 17 years old in good health and CMV-seropositive. Material: PBMCs. The chain joins TRBV19 to TRBJ2-4; possible D gene TRBD2, 5 bases. As DNA, the CDR3 is TGTGCCAGTAGTAAGGACTCAACCAAAAACATTCAGTACTTC. The encoded protein is CASSKDSTKNIQYF. The entire variable domain, with the rest obtained from reference TRBV19 and TRBJ2-4, is as follows: DGGITQSPKYLFRKEGQNVTLSCEQNLNHDAMYWYRQDPGQGLRLIYYSQIVNDFQKGDIAEGYSVSREKKESFPLTVTSAQKNPTAFYLCASSKDSTKNIQYFGAGTRLSVL.